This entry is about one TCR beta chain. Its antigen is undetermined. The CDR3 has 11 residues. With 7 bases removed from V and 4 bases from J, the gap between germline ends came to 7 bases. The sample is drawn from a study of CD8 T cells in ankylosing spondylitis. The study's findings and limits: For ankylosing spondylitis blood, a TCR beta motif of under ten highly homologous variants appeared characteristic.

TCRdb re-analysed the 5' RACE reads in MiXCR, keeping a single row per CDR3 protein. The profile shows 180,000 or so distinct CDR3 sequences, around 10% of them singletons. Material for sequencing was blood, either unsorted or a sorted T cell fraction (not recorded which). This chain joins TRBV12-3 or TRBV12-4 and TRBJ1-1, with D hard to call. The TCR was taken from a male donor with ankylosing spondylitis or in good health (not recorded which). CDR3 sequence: CASTPLTEAFF. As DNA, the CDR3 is TGTGCCAGCACCCCCCTCACTGAAGCTTTCTTT.